This T cell receptor (beta chain) was sequenced for a study of blood T cell repertoires in COVID-19. Study-level information: Material from acute and convalescent COVID-19 was sourced from the United States, Italy and Spain. T cells, B-cell-depleted T cells, or PBMCs provided the cDNA or gDNA that served as material.

V was pared by 1 base and J by 0 bases, with 8 bases of the junction left unmatched. The CDR3 totals 18 residues. CDR1 is SGHVS and CDR2 is FQNEAQ in the germline V gene. In the authors' methods: Researchers report that nucleated cell counts were estimated from reference gene primer amplification. Method: immunoSEQ multiplex PCR; TCRdb's copy keeps in-frame clones and lacks some. That table gives V, J and clone size, and the DNA gave D and trimming. The sample contains 85,000 to 130,000 clones, about nine tenths of which appear only once. This clonotype originated in a man aged 45-65 years with acute or convalescent COVID-19. Input material: peripheral blood. V usage is TRBV7-8 and J usage is TRBJ1-3; TRBD1 matches 8 bases. CDR3 region: CASSLGPVGTGSGNTIYF. The CDR3, as DNA: TGTGCCAGCAGCTTAGGGCCGGTGGGGACAGGCTCTGGAAACACCATATATTTT.